Listed below are T cell receptor beta chains from one sample, sequenced in a study of patients and donors after allogeneic stem cell transplantation. A single record per CDR3 protein comes from TCRdb applying MiXCR to the RT-PCR reads. The sample lists just over 55,000 distinct CDR3 sequences, 13% occurring once. Source material: blood, either unsorted or a sorted T cell fraction (not recorded which). The source is a human donor who was either an allogeneic HSCT recipient or a stem cell or donor lymphocyte infusion donor (not recorded which). It is not recorded whose cells these are; they may come from a transplant donor. Each CDR3 is given without its conserved first and last residue. The order of the fields is D gene, V gene, CDR3 length, CDR3 protein. D genes are given only for firm matches.

D gene: TRBD2
V gene: TRBV27
CDR3 length: 13
CDR3 protein: ASRNSGSPYNEQF

D gene: TRBD1
V gene: TRBV14
CDR3 length: 13
CDR3 protein: ASSLGTGATYGYT

D gene: TRBD2
V gene: TRBV12-3/TRBV12-4
CDR3 length: 16
CDR3 protein: ASSLGLAGGPITDTQY

D gene: -
V gene: TRBV29-1
CDR3 length: 10
CDR3 protein: SVEAGPYEQY

D gene: -
V gene: TRBV11-3
CDR3 length: 12
CDR3 protein: ASSPGTIQETQY

D gene: -
V gene: TRBV20-1
CDR3 length: 14
CDR3 protein: SATSSLSPMNTEAF

D gene: TRBD2
V gene: TRBV7-9
CDR3 length: 14
CDR3 protein: ASSSLGLAVTDTQY

D gene: -
V gene: TRBV5-1
CDR3 length: 11
CDR3 protein: ASSLEQSYGYT

D gene: -
V gene: TRBV12-3/TRBV12-4
CDR3 length: 14
CDR3 protein: ASSSRLGSARNEQY

D gene: TRBD1
V gene: TRBV27
CDR3 length: 13
CDR3 protein: ASGTGGGNTGELF

D gene: -
V gene: TRBV5-4
CDR3 length: 13
CDR3 protein: ASSAPAGPYDTQY

D gene: -
V gene: TRBV5-6
CDR3 length: 10
CDR3 protein: ASSLYTYEQY

D gene: -
V gene: TRBV6-2/TRBV6-3
CDR3 length: 14
CDR3 protein: ASSYTKQVKNTEAF

D gene: -
V gene: TRBV27
CDR3 length: 12
CDR3 protein: ASSFLETDYGYT